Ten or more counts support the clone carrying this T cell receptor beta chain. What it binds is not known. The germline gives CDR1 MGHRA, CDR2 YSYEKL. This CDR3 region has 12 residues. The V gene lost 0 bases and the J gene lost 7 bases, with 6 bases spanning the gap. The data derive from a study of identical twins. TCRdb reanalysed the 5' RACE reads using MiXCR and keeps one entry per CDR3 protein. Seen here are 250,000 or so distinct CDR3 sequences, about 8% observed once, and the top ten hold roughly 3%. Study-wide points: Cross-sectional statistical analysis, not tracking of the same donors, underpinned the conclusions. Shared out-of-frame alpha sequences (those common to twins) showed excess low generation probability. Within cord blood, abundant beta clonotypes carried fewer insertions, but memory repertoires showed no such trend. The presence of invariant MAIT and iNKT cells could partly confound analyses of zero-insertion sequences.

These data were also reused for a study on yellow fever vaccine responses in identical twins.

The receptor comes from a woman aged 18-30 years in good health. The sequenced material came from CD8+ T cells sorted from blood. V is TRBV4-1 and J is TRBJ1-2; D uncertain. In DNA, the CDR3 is TGCGCCAGCAGCCAAGATTGGGGTGGCTACACCTTC. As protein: CASSQDWGGYTF.